This TCR beta chain was identified during a study of response to subunit inactivated influenza vaccine. TCRdb called the RT-PCR reads again in MiXCR, with one record for every CDR3 protein. The table lists under 550,000 distinct CDR3 sequences, approximately 7.3% of them singletons. CDR3 length equals 21 residues. This clonotype was obtained from a man in his fifties or sixties who received an inactivated influenza vaccine. The gene calls are TRBV21-1 and TRBJ2-1; TRBD2 is taken as the D call from the table, unchecked against the DNA. TRBV21-1 is a known pseudogene. The specimen comprised PBMCs from blood, sampled roughly 24 months after vaccination. The CDR3 nucleotides read TGTGCCAGCAGCAAAGAGAGGGTACTAGCGGGAGGGCCAAGGCCGGGGAATGAGCAGTTCTTC. Translated: CASSKERVLAGGPRPGNEQFF.